This T cell receptor (beta chain) came from a study of blood T cells in healthy people across ages. Study-wide context: Roughly one uniquely barcoded beta molecule per two T cells was captured.

V shed 10 bases, J shed 1 base, and the junction held 6 bases outside the gene matches. The CDR3 loop spans 13 amino acids. Remarks on this clonotype: A much larger clone differs from this one at a single base, so this may be a read error. The CDR3 does not end in the conserved phenylalanine or tryptophan, so this is likely a read error.

There were healthy Caucasian individuals from Russia, aged 6 to 90, serving as donors. Using a J-beta primer mix together with a sample-barcoded 5' primer, a second PCR was run for 7 to 11 cycles. TCRdb recomputed calls from the 5' RACE reads with MiXCR, one row per CDR3 protein. Seen here are approximately 810,000 distinct CDR3 sequences, 29% observed once, and the top ten hold about 18%. The rearrangement joins TRBV12-3 or TRBV12-4 to TRBJ1-1; 7 bases align to TRBD1. The source of this sequence is a woman of 80 years or more in good health. The sample consisted of blood. CDR3 amino acids: CATSWTGNTEAFC. Here the CDR3 DNA reads TGTGCCACGTCGTGGACAGGGAACACTGAAGCTTTCTGT.